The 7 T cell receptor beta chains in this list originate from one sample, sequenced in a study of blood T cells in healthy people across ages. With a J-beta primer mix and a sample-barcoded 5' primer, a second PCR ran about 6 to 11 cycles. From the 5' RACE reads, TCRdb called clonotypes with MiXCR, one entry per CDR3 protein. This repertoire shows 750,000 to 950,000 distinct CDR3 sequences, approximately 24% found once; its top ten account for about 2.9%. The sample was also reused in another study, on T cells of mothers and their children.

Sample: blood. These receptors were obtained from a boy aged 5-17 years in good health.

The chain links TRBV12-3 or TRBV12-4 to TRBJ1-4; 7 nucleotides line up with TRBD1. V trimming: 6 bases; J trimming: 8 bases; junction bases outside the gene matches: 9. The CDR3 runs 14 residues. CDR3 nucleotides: TGTGCCAGCAGCCCGGGACAGAGTGGGGAAAAACTGTTTTTT. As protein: CASSPGQSGEKLFF.

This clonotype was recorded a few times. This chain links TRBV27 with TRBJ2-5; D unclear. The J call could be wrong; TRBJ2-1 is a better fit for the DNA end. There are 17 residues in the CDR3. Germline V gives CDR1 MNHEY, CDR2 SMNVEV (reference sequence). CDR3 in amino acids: CASSFPPPDKQLGEQFF. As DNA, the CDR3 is TGTGCCAGCAGTTTTCCCCCCCCTGACAAACAGCTTGGTGAGCAGTTCTTC.

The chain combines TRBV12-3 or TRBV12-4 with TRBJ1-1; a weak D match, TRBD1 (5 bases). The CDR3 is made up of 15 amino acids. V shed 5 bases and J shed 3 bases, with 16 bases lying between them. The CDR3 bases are TGTGCCAGCAGTCCAGTAGGGGCAGTCTACACTGAAGCTTTCTTT. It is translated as CASSPVGAVYTEAFF.

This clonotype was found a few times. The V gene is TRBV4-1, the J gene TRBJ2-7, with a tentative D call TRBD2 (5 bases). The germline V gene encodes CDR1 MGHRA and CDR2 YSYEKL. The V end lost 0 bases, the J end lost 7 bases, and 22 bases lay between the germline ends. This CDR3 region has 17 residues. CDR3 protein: CASSQELDGLLASEQYF. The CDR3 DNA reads TGCGCCAGCAGCCAAGAACTGGACGGACTTCTTGCGAGTGAGCAGTACTTC.

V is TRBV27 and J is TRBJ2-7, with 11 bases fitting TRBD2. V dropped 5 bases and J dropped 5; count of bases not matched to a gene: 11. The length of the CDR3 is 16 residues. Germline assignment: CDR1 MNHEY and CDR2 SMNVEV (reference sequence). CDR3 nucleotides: TGTGCCAGCAGTCCCCTAACTAGCGGGAGTGGTCACGAGCAGTACGTC. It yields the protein CASSPLTSGSGHEQYV.

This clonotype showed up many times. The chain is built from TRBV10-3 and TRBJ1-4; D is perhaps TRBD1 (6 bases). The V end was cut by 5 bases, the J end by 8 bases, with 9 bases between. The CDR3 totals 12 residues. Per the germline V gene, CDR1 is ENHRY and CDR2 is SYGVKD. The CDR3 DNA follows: TGTGCCATCAGTCCCGGGACAGAAAAACTGTTTTTT. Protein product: CAISPGTEKLFF.

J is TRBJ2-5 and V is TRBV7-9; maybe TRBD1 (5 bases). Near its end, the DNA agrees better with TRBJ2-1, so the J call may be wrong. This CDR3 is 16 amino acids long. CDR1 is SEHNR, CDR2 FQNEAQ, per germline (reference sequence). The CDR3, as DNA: TGTGCCAGCAGCTTTAATCTGGACACGCCTTATGATGAGCAGTTCTTC. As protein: CASSFNLDTPYDEQFF.